The entry below gives a single T cell receptor beta chain sequence along with its context. This sample stems from a study of blood T cell repertoires in COVID-19. Study at large: Acute and convalescent COVID-19 samples came from the United States, Italy and Spain.

Measured with immunoSEQ multiplex PCR; TCRdb has only the in-frame clones, and not every one. This table holds roughly 66,000 clones, approximately 90% found once. The CDR3 contains 14 residues. Trimming shortened V by 1 base and J by 0 bases, and 4 bases separated the two germline ends. Germline values: CDR1 SGHTA, CDR2 FQGNSA. Sequenced material: peripheral blood. The chain uses TRBV7-2 and TRBJ2-1; no clear D. The origin of this receptor is a human donor in a cohort sampled during active COVID-19. CDR3 sequence: CASSLVNSYNEQFF. DNA of the CDR3: TGTGCCAGCAGCTTAGTTAACTCCTACAATGAGCAGTTCTTC.